This T cell receptor beta chain was captured by sequencing in a study of T cell changes during pregnancy in multiple sclerosis. Data came from immunoSEQ multiplex PCR; TCRdb stores just in-frame clones and leaves some out. This table holds approximately 80,000 clones, about 94% found once. The CDR3 totals 15 residues. CDR1 is SGHVS, CDR2 FQNEAQ, per germline. V was cut by 4 bases and J by 7 bases, with 19 bases left in between. The chain joins TRBV7-8 to TRBJ1-2, with no clear D. The TCR comes from a female donor in good health, enrolled as a control in a pregnancy study. The sample was peripheral blood, taken in the second trimester of pregnancy. The CDR3, as DNA: TGTGCCAGCAGCTCTCCCCGCGACTCTGGCCCTGGCTACACCTTC. It yields the protein CASSSPRDSGPGYTF.